Shown below are 28 T cell receptor beta chains from a single sample sequenced in a study of CD8 T cells in Susac syndrome (dated 2019 in TCRdb). Libraries were made using the immunoSEQ multiplex PCR assay. RNA was extracted using the RNeasy kit, and roughly 0.45 to 1 microgram was reverse transcribed with random hexamers. Clones were called with MiXCR by TCRdb after fastp trimmed the public reads at Q25, and only in-frame beta chains were retained. Each CDR3 protein appears once, grouped with its most common genes and DNA. Recorded for this sample are some 200,000 distinct CDR3 sequences; nearly 95% of them occurred a single time. The leading ten clones occupy about 0.09% of the sample. The sample taken for sequencing was CD4+ T cells from PBMCs. Receptors originate from a human donor with multiple sclerosis.

This chain uses TRBV14 with TRBJ2-5; 8 bases align to TRBD1. Per the germline V gene, CDR1 is SGHDN and CDR2 is FVKESK. CDR3 length equals 15 residues. With 4 bases clipped from V and 5 bases from J, the junction kept 9 bases outside the gene matches. The CDR3 DNA follows: TGTGCCAGCAGCCTACGGGACAGGATAAGGGAGACCCAGTACTTC. This encodes CASSLRDRIRETQYF. The full variable domain, with the rest looked up from reference TRBV14 and TRBJ2-5, is EAGVTQFPSHSVIEKGQTVTLRCDPISGHDNLYWYRRVMGKEIKFLLHFVKESKQDESGMPNNRFLAERTGGTYSTLKVQPAELEDSGVYFCASSLRDRIRETQYFGPGTRLLVL.

The chain employs TRBV27 and TRBJ1-1; D not resolved. Trimming removed 1 base from V and 6 bases from J, with 12 bases in between. CDR1 is MNHEY and CDR2 is SMNVEV in the germline V gene (reference sequence). This CDR3 spans 14 amino acids. The CDR3 nucleotides read TGTGCCAGCAGTTTATTGGGGTCGGTTGCTGAAGCTTTCTTT. Its protein product is CASSLLGSVAEAFF.

V usage is TRBV30 and J usage is TRBJ2-3; a possible D gene is TRBD2 (5 bases). Trimming took 2 bases from V and 3 from J, leaving 9 bases between them. CDR1 is GTSNPN and CDR2 is SVGIG in the germline V gene (reference sequence). This CDR3 is built from 13 residues. This CDR3 reads CAWSTGKTDTQYF. The CDR3 nucleotides are TGTGCCTGGAGTACCGGGAAAACAGATACGCAGTATTTT. Based on the CDR3 plus reference TRBV30 and TRBJ2-3, the full variable domain is SQTIHQWPATLVQPVGSPLSLECTVEGTSNPNLYWYRQAAGRGLQLLFYSVGIGQISSEVPQNLSASRPQDRQFILSSKKLLLSDSGFYLCAWSTGKTDTQYFGPGTRLTVL.

V and J are TRBV12-3 or TRBV12-4 and TRBJ1-2; maybe TRBD1 (5 bases). CDR3 length: 13 amino acids. The ends were cut back, 6 bases at V and 4 bases at J, with 12 bases in the middle. The CDR3: CASSYRKIYGYTF. The DNA for the CDR3 is TGTGCCAGCAGCTACAGGAAAATCTATGGCTACACCTTC.

The chain couples TRBV9 to TRBJ1-2, with 10 bases lining up with TRBD1. Germline CDR1 reads SGDLS; CDR2 reads YYNGEE. CDR3 size: 16 residues. V lost 0 bases and J lost 4; bases outside the gene matches: 6. CDR3 DNA: TGTGCCAGCAGCGTAGGAAGACAGGGGGCCCGCTATGGCTACACCTTC. Translated, it gives CASSVGRQGARYGYTF.

V and J are TRBV25-1 and TRBJ2-1, with 9 bases identical to TRBD2. CDR1 and CDR2 from the germline V gene are MGHDK and SYGVNS. V trimming: 2 bases; J trimming: 6 bases; junction bases outside the gene matches: 5. The CDR3 length is 15 residues. DNA for the CDR3: TGTGCCAGCAGTGAACGAGCGGGAGGCCCCAATGAGCAGTTCTTC. This codes for CASSERAGGPNEQFF.

This chain connects TRBV30 to TRBJ2-1; the D gene is possibly TRBD2 (6 bases). This CDR3 comprises 13 residues. The V and J ends lost 0 bases and 5 bases respectively, with 8 bases between them. From germline, CDR1 is GTSNPN and CDR2 SVGIG (reference sequence). CDR3 bases: TGTGCCTGGAGTGTTCGGGGGAACAATGAGCAGTTCTTC. Translated: CAWSVRGNNEQFF.

The chain uses TRBV29-1 and TRBJ2-2; TRBD2 agrees at 12 bases. The CDR3 extends over 15 amino acids. The V and J ends lost 6 bases and 4 bases, in that order; junction bases with no gene match: 6. Germline V lookup: CDR1 SQVTM, CDR2 ANQGSEA. The CDR3 sequence: CSVTGTSGFTGELFF. The CDR3 coding sequence is TGCAGCGTGACCGGGACTAGCGGGTTCACCGGGGAGCTGTTTTTT.

The rearrangement uses TRBV9 and TRBJ2-7; 8 bases align to TRBD2. J lost 5 bases, V lost 5 bases, and 9 bases had no gene match. Germline V lookup: CDR1 SGDLS, CDR2 YYNGEE. The CDR3 is 14 residues long. The CDR3 reads CASSRGLAGDEQYF. DNA for the CDR3: TGTGCCAGCAGTAGAGGACTAGCCGGAGACGAGCAGTACTTC.

This clonotype was seen a single time. The chain employs TRBV30 and TRBJ1-3; D not certain. V lost 1 base to trimming and J lost 2 bases, with 12 bases between them. The CDR3 spans 15 residues. The germline CDR1 and CDR2 sequences are GTSNPN and SVGIG (reference sequence). CDR3 bases: TGTGCCTGGAGTGCCCTCGGAGCAGCTGGAAACACCATATATTTT. It specifies CAWSALGAAGNTIYF. Filled out from reference TRBV30 and TRBJ1-3, the complete variable domain reads SQTIHQWPATLVQPVGSPLSLECTVEGTSNPNLYWYRQAAGRGLQLLFYSVGIGQISSEVPQNLSASRPQDRQFILSSKKLLLSDSGFYLCAWSALGAAGNTIYFGEGSWLTVV.

This sequence joins TRBV29-1 and TRBJ1-1, with D unresolved. Germline CDR1 is SQVTM and CDR2 is ANQGSEA. The length of the CDR3 is 12 residues. V lost 7 bases, J lost 1 base, and 10 bases lay in between. The CDR3 loop is CSGITPNTEAFF. CDR3 bases: TGCAGCGGGATTACACCGAACACTGAAGCTTTCTTT.

The chain couples TRBV5-1 to TRBJ2-1; 11 nucleotides align to TRBD2. J was trimmed by 6 bases and V by 3 bases; bases with no gene match: 2. This CDR3 is built from 14 residues. Germline CDR1 reads SGHRS; CDR2 reads YFSETQ. The CDR3 region is CASSSGTSGNEQFF. CDR3 nucleotide sequence: TGCGCCAGCAGCTCCGGGACTAGCGGCAATGAGCAGTTCTTC.

The rearrangement links TRBV29-1 to TRBJ2-3, with D possibly being TRBD2 (6 bases). Germline CDR1 is SQVTM and CDR2 is ANQGSEA. Trimming cost V 6 bases and J 5 bases, with 12 bases left between them. The CDR3 spans 12 residues. The chain's CDR3 is CSVGSEEDTQYF. The CDR3 DNA follows: TGCAGCGTCGGGAGTGAGGAAGATACGCAGTATTTT.

The sample holds one count of this clonotype. The gene calls are TRBV29-1 and TRBJ1-2; the D is unclear. The germline V gene encodes CDR1 SQVTM and CDR2 ANQGSEA. This CDR3 comprises 14 residues. The V and J ends lost 5 bases and 4 bases respectively, with 17 bases between them. As DNA, the CDR3 is TGCAGCGTTACCCCTACTCAACCCATCTATGGCTACACCTTC. It is translated as CSVTPTQPIYGYTF.

The rearrangement uses TRBV29-1 and TRBJ1-1, with a tentative D call TRBD1 (5 bases). Germline assignment: CDR1 SQVTM and CDR2 ANQGSEA. This CDR3 has 14 amino acids. V was shortened by 6 bases and J by 1 base, with 15 bases between the two germline ends. The chain's CDR3 is CSVDTGTGNTEAFF. DNA of the CDR3: TGCAGCGTCGATACCGGGACGGGGAACACTGAAGCTTTCTTT.

The V and J genes are TRBV4-2 and TRBJ1-2; D is unclear. This CDR3 is 13 amino acids long. Trimming stripped 4 bases from V and 5 bases from J, with 11 bases between. Germline CDR1 reads LGHNA; CDR2 reads YNFKEQ. The CDR3 coding sequence is TGTGCCAGCAGCCCCCGGGGTCAGTATGGCTACACCTTC. Translating it yields CASSPRGQYGYTF.

The chain uses TRBV10-3 and TRBJ2-5; D gene uncertain. V lost 2 bases, J lost 4 bases, and 11 bases lay in between. CDR3 size: 14 residues. CDR1 and CDR2 (germline): ENHRY, SYGVKD. The CDR3 spells CAISEAWGGETQYF. In DNA, the CDR3 is TGTGCCATCAGTGAGGCTTGGGGTGGAGAGACCCAGTACTTC.

The genes are TRBV7-9 and TRBJ1-2, with D possibly matching TRBD1 (5 bases). V was trimmed by 5 bases and J by 4 bases, leaving 11 bases between them. From germline, CDR1 is SEHNR and CDR2 FQNEAQ (reference sequence). The CDR3 spans 13 residues. CDR3 nucleotide sequence: TGTGCCAGCAGCCCCAGGGAGGGCTATGGCTACACCTTC. It is translated as CASSPREGYGYTF.

The chain has TRBV7-9 and TRBJ2-7; no firm D call. Trimming shortened V by 3 bases and J by 3 bases, and 9 bases separated the two germline ends. Germline assignment: CDR1 SEHNR and CDR2 FQNEAQ (reference sequence). The CDR3 extends over 13 amino acids. The CDR3 bases are TGTGCCAGCAGCTTTGCATACCGCTACGAGCAGTACTTC. Translating it yields CASSFAYRYEQYF.

J is TRBJ1-5 and V is TRBV7-9; 8 nucleotides agree with TRBD1. The CDR3 is made up of 13 amino acids. V dropped 7 bases and J dropped 4; count of bases not matched to a gene: 3. The germline gives CDR1 SEHNR, CDR2 FQNEAQ (reference sequence). The CDR3 is CASTRTGNQPQHF. In DNA form, the CDR3 reads TGTGCCAGCACCCGGACAGGGAATCAGCCCCAGCATTTT.

The V and J genes are TRBV12-2 and TRBJ2-7; the table's D call TRBD1 went unverified against the DNA. TRBV12-2 is designated a pseudogene. This CDR3 region has 13 residues. The CDR3 region is CASRGHRTYEQYF. DNA of the CDR3: TGTGCAAGTCGGGGACACAGAACCTACGAGCAGTACTTC.

V is TRBV29-1 and J is TRBJ2-3; weak D call: TRBD2 (6 bases). Germline CDR1 and CDR2: SQVTM and ANQGSEA. V lost 4 bases to trimming and J lost 6 bases, with 17 bases between them. This CDR3 is 14 amino acids long. For the CDR3, the DNA is TGCAGCGTTGGAGGGGCGGGGTCCGGGGATACGCAGTATTTT. It encodes CSVGGAGSGDTQYF.

This chain connects TRBV2 to TRBJ2-3; D not resolved. Between the trimmed V and J ends, which lost 10 bases and 4 bases, there was a span of 12 bases. The CDR3 spans 12 residues. Germline values: CDR1 SNHLY, CDR2 FYNNEI. CDR3 loop: CANAFFADTQYF. The CDR3 DNA follows: TGTGCCAACGCATTCTTCGCAGATACGCAGTATTTT.

The rearrangement uses TRBV18 and TRBJ2-3; D possibly corresponds to TRBD2 (6 bases). Germline values: CDR1 KGHSH, CDR2 LQKENI. Trimming shortened V by 6 bases and J by 2 bases, and 12 bases separated the two germline ends. This CDR3 contains 14 residues. Written as DNA, the CDR3 is TGTGCCAGCTCCCCGAGGAGGGACACAGATACGCAGTATTTT. It encodes CASSPRRDTDTQYF. The entire variable domain, with the rest obtained from reference TRBV18 and TRBJ2-3, is as follows: NAGVMQNPRHLVRRRGQEARLRCSPMKGHSHVYWYRQLPEEGLKFMVYLQKENIIDESGMPKERFSAEFPKEGPSILRIQQVVRGDSAAYFCASSPRRDTDTQYFGPGTRLTVL.

The rearrangement uses TRBV12-3 or TRBV12-4 and TRBJ2-3; 11 nucleotides match TRBD2. The J segment lost 4 bases and the V segment lost 5 bases, leaving 5 bases of the junction unmatched. The CDR3 runs 15 residues. The CDR3 nucleotides are TGTGCCAGCAGTCTACTAGCGGGGGTAGCAGATACGCAGTATTTT. Amino acid sequence: CASSLLAGVADTQYF.

The chain joins TRBV23-1 to TRBJ2-1; D gene uncertain. TRBV23-1 is identified as an open reading frame with a role that is uncertain. This CDR3 contains 14 residues. Trimming left V 2 bases short and J 6 bases short, with 11 bases between. In DNA, the CDR3 is TGCGCCAGCAGTCAAGGAGTCCCTTTCAATGAGCAGTTCTTC. This codes for CASSQGVPFNEQFF.

The CDR3 is CASSPGTGAYNEQFF. CDR3 bases: TGTGCCAGCAGCCCAGGGACAGGGGCGTACAATGAGCAGTTCTTC. The chain has TRBV21-1 and TRBJ2-1; TRBD1, the D gene given by the table, was not confirmed from the DNA. TRBV21-1 is given as a pseudogene. The length of the CDR3 is 15 residues.

The chain is built from TRBV12-3 or TRBV12-4 and TRBJ1-1; 11 positions match TRBD1. This CDR3 has 14 amino acids. J lost 6 bases, V lost 6 bases, and 6 bases had no gene match. This chain's CDR3 is CASSLGQGAPEAFF. The DNA of the CDR3 is TGTGCCAGCAGCCTCGGACAGGGGGCGCCTGAAGCTTTCTTT.